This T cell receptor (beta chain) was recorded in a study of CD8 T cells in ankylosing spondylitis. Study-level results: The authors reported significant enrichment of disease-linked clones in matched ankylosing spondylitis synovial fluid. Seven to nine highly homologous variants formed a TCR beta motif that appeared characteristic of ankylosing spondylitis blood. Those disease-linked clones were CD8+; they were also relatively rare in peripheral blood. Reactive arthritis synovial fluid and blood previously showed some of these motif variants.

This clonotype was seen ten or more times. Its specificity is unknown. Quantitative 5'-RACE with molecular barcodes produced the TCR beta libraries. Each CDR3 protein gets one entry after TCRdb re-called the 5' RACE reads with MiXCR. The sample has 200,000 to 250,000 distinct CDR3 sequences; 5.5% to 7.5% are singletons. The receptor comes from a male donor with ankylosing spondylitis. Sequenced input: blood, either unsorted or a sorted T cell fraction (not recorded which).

CDR3 residues: CASSLLRASYEQYF. Here the CDR3 DNA reads TGTGCCAGCAGCTTACTAAGGGCCAGCTACGAGCAGTACTTC. The chain is built from TRBV7-8 and TRBJ2-7; D gene unclear. This CDR3 spans 14 amino acids. V was shortened by 2 bases and J by 3 bases, with 11 bases between the two germline ends. Per the germline V gene, CDR1 is SGHVS and CDR2 is FQNEAQ.